What follows are 29 T cell receptor beta chains derived from one specimen sequenced in a study of cytomegalovirus exposure and HLA in healthy donors. PCR amplification relied on 60 Vbeta primers (plus 13 Jbeta primers). Libraries were prepared by immunoSEQ multiplex PCR; TCRdb keeps only in-frame clonotypes and omits some of them. Of over 150,000 clones in the sample, roughly four fifths were seen once. The sequenced sample consisted of PBMCs. These receptors all come from a male donor in good health and CMV-seropositive.

The chain employs TRBV27 and TRBJ1-2; D unclear. CDR1 and CDR2 from the germline V gene are MNHEY and SMNVEV (reference sequence). The V end was cut by 2 bases, the J end by 6 bases, with 13 bases between. This CDR3 is built from 14 residues. The CDR3 reads CASSLRSGQDGYTF. DNA of the CDR3: TGTGCCAGCAGTTTAAGGTCCGGCCAGGATGGCTACACCTTC.

V and J are TRBV27 and TRBJ1-4; tentatively, D is TRBD1 (6 bases). The CDR3 is made up of 14 amino acids. Germline CDR1 reads MNHEY; CDR2 reads SMNVEV (reference sequence). The V gene lost 5 bases and the J gene lost 7 bases, with 14 bases spanning the gap. This CDR3 reads CASSKQGFSEKLFF. DNA of the CDR3: TGTGCCAGCAGTAAGCAGGGGTTCAGTGAAAAACTGTTTTTT.

The chain has TRBV9 and TRBJ2-1; 11 positions agree with TRBD2. CDR3 length: 18 amino acids. J gave up 7 bases and V 2 bases, and 14 bases lay outside the gene matches. The germline V gene encodes CDR1 SGDLS and CDR2 YYNGEE. In nucleotides, the CDR3 is TGTGCCAGCAGCGTCGAGGGTCTAGCGGGAGGTCTGGGGAATGAGCAGTTCTTC. It yields the protein CASSVEGLAGGLGNEQFF.

This sequence joins TRBV4-3 and TRBJ2-3; 10 bases match TRBD2. This CDR3 has 14 amino acids. The germline CDR1 and CDR2 sequences are LGHNA and YSLEER. J gave up 4 bases and V 4 bases, and 2 bases lay outside the gene matches. The CDR3 region is CASSPGLASDTQYF. Written as DNA, the CDR3 is TGCGCCAGCAGCCCGGGACTAGCGTCAGATACGCAGTATTTT.

The chain has TRBV4-1 and TRBJ2-5; TRBD2 might be the D (5 bases). The CDR3 loop spans 16 amino acids. With 1 base removed from V and 3 bases from J, the gap between germline ends came to 15 bases. Germline assignment: CDR1 MGHRA and CDR2 YSYEKL. The CDR3 coding sequence is TGCGCCAGCAGCCAAGGGGGTCTAGCCCTTAAAGAGACCCAGTACTTC. This codes for CASSQGGLALKETQYF.

This chain joins TRBV28 and TRBJ2-5; D is ambiguous. Trimming left V 1 base short and J 2 bases short, with 14 bases between. Germline V gene lookup returns CDR1 MDHEN and CDR2 SYDVKM. This CDR3 has 16 amino acids. CDR3 in DNA: TGTGCCAGCAGTTTATACTGGTCGGAGAGACAAGAGACCCAGTACTTC. This encodes CASSLYWSERQETQYF.

CDR3 nucleotide sequence: TGTGCCAGCAGTCAATACTCCGGGGAGCTGTTTTTT. Translated: CASSQYSGELFF. This chain connects TRBV6-5 to TRBJ2-2; the D is unclear. V lost 5 bases and J 6 bases, leaving 7 bases between the germline ends. Germline CDR1 reads MNHEY; CDR2 reads SVGAGI. The CDR3 runs to 12 residues.

The rearrangement joins TRBV21-1 to TRBJ1-1. TRBV21-1 is reported as a pseudogene. There are 15 residues in the CDR3. The CDR3 loop reads CASKQLSRGNTEAFF. Written as DNA, the CDR3 is TGTGCCAGCAAGCAACTCTCCCGGGGGAACACTGAAGCTTTCTTT.

The rearrangement links TRBV29-1 to TRBJ2-7; 14 bases are shared with TRBD2. V shed 0 bases, J shed 6 bases, and the junction held 7 bases outside the gene matches. The germline V gene has CDR1 SQVTM and CDR2 ANQGSEA. The CDR3 totals 16 residues. CDR3 region: CSVEDPGTSGRGEQYF. CDR3 DNA sequence: TGCAGCGTTGAAGATCCAGGGACTAGCGGGAGAGGCGAGCAGTACTTC.

V gene TRBV9 combines with J gene TRBJ2-5; D call uncertain. Germline V gene lookup returns CDR1 SGDLS and CDR2 YYNGEE. Trimming removed 0 bases from V and 0 bases from J, with 6 bases in between. The CDR3 sequence is 14 residues long. The CDR3 reads CASSVAHYQETQYF. The DNA for the CDR3 is TGTGCCAGCAGCGTAGCTCACTACCAAGAGACCCAGTACTTC.

The chain carries TRBV30 and TRBJ1-2, with D hard to call. The ends were cut back, 1 base at V and 2 bases at J, with 8 bases in the middle. There are 13 residues in the CDR3. CDR1 and CDR2 (germline): GTSNPN, SVGIG (reference sequence). CDR3 in amino acids: CAWSAYPNYGYTF. CDR3 in DNA: TGTGCCTGGAGTGCCTACCCCAACTATGGCTACACCTTC.

This sequence joins TRBV27 and TRBJ2-3, with 9 bases aligning to TRBD1. This CDR3 is 17 amino acids long. CDR1 and CDR2 from the germline V gene are MNHEY and SMNVEV (reference sequence). The J segment lost 1 base and the V segment lost 7 bases, leaving 12 bases of the junction unmatched. Here the CDR3 DNA reads TGTGCCAGCAAACAGCGACAGGGGGTTTCGGGCACAGATACGCAGTATTTT. Protein sequence: CASKQRQGVSGTDTQYF.

This clone showed up just a few times. The rearrangement links TRBV7-2 to TRBJ1-3; 7 bases agree with TRBD1. This CDR3 spans 17 amino acids. Germline-derived CDR1 and CDR2 are SGHTA and FQGNSA. J lost 4 bases, V lost 5 bases, and 14 bases had no gene match. The CDR3 region is CASSPTGTAVTGNTIYF. The CDR3, as DNA: TGTGCCAGCAGCCCTACCGGGACAGCTGTCACGGGAAACACCATATATTTT.

V is TRBV10-3 and J is TRBJ2-1; 7 bases are a match to TRBD1. Trimming at V came to 10 bases and at J to 5 bases, leaving 8 bases not matched to a gene. The CDR3 covers 13 residues. Germline assignment: CDR1 ENHRY and CDR2 SYGVKD. The CDR3, as DNA: TGTGCCACCAATTTGGACAGGCACAATGAGCAGTTCTTC. It specifies CATNLDRHNEQFF.

The V gene is TRBV28, the J gene TRBJ2-1, with TRBD2 matching 7 bases. Trimming cost V 3 bases and J 2 bases; bases outside gene matches: 4. The CDR3 is made up of 15 amino acids. CDR1 and CDR2 (germline): MDHEN, SYDVKM. CDR3 bases: TGTGCCAGCAGTTTGGGGGGGAGGGCCTACAATGAGCAGTTCTTC. Translating it yields CASSLGGRAYNEQFF.

The chain employs TRBV30 and TRBJ2-7; 7 bases align to TRBD2. This CDR3 spans 16 amino acids. J was trimmed by 3 bases and V by 3 bases; bases with no gene match: 14. Germline V CDR1 and CDR2: GTSNPN, SVGIG (reference sequence). The chain's CDR3 is CAWRPSGGRTIYEQYF. CDR3 nucleotides: TGTGCCTGGAGGCCCTCGGGGGGACGAACGATCTACGAGCAGTACTTC.

V usage is TRBV6-5 and J usage is TRBJ2-2, with TRBD1 matching over 7 bases. Germline CDR1 and CDR2: MNHEY and SVGAGI. V lost 6 bases to trimming and J lost 7 bases; unmatched junction nucleotides: 5. The CDR3 sequence is 13 residues long. The CDR3 protein is CASRETGVGELFF. DNA of the CDR3: TGTGCCAGCAGGGAAACAGGGGTCGGGGAGCTGTTTTTT.

This clone has just one count. This chain connects TRBV4-1 to TRBJ1-5, with D unresolved. Germline V gene lookup returns CDR1 MGHRA and CDR2 YSYEKL. The CDR3 is 16 amino acids. Trimming stripped 1 base from V and 2 bases from J, with 12 bases between. The CDR3 DNA reads TGCGCCAGCAGCCAAGTACCTGGGCCGGGCAATCAGCCCCAGCATTTT. Translated: CASSQVPGPGNQPQHF.

This chain uses TRBV7-2 with TRBJ1-2, with TRBD1 matching 9 bases. Per the germline V gene, CDR1 is SGHTA and CDR2 is FQGNSA. This CDR3 spans 19 amino acids. V trimming: 2 bases; J trimming: 4 bases; junction bases outside the gene matches: 17. The CDR3 DNA reads TGTGCCAGCAGCTTACTTAGCTTAGACAGGGGGAGAAAAATCTATGGCTACACCTTC. Amino acid sequence: CASSLLSLDRGRKIYGYTF.

The chain has TRBV7-8 and TRBJ1-6; TRBD1 matches at 9 bases. The J segment lost 8 bases and the V segment lost 4 bases, leaving 3 bases of the junction unmatched. The CDR3 spans 14 residues. CDR1 SGHVS and CDR2 FQNEAQ come from the germline V gene. This CDR3 reads CASSWDRDDSPLHF. The CDR3 DNA reads as TGTGCCAGCAGCTGGGACAGGGATGATTCACCCCTCCACTTT.

This clone was picked up a small number of times. The CDR3 reads CSAHIGDEQFF. DNA of the CDR3: TGCAGTGCCCACATAGGGGATGAGCAGTTCTTC. This chain joins TRBV20-1 and TRBJ2-1; possibly TRBD1 for D (5 bases). V was trimmed by 6 bases and J by 8 bases, leaving 11 bases between them. Germline V gene sequence: CDR1 DFQATT, CDR2 SNEGSKA (reference sequence). CDR3 length: 11 amino acids.

This chain connects TRBV30 to TRBJ1-1; D is perhaps TRBD1 (5 bases). CDR3 length equals 11 residues. Trimming removed 7 bases from V and 5 bases from J, with 11 bases in between. Germline V gene data show CDR1 as GTSNPN and CDR2 as SVGIG (reference sequence). For the CDR3, the DNA is TGTGCCTTCGATAAGGGGACTGAAGCTTTCTTT. Amino acids: CAFDKGTEAFF.

The chain combines TRBV19 with TRBJ1-5, with D unclear. Trimming shortened V by 3 bases and J by 0 bases, and 9 bases separated the two germline ends. The CDR3 spans 15 residues. Germline CDR1 reads LNHDA; CDR2 reads SQIVND (reference sequence). The CDR3 DNA sequence: TGTGCCAGTAGTATCCAGTTACATAGCAATCAGCCCCAGCATTTT. Protein: CASSIQLHSNQPQHF.

The CDR3 DNA reads TGTGCCAGCAGCGTAGTGACAGGGGAAACCGGGGAGCTGTTTTTT. This encodes CASSVVTGETGELFF. The rearrangement uses TRBV9 and TRBJ2-2; 8 nucleotides line up with TRBD1. Trimming at V came to 0 bases and at J to 5 bases, leaving 3 bases not matched to a gene. The CDR3 consists of 15 residues. Germline V gives CDR1 SGDLS, CDR2 YYNGEE.

The V call is TRBV6-7, the J call TRBJ2-3; 9 bases align to TRBD2. TRBV6-7 qualifies as an ORF whose function is uncertain. J lost 7 bases, V lost 2 bases, and 4 bases had no gene match. The CDR3 is made up of 14 amino acids. The DNA of the CDR3 is TGTGCCAGCAGTTACAGCGGGGGGACCCATACGCAGTATTTT. It encodes CASSYSGGTHTQYF.

The chain is built from TRBV4-1 and TRBJ2-5; 7 bases line up with TRBD2. Trimming at V came to 0 bases and at J to 4 bases, leaving 8 bases not matched to a gene. CDR1 MGHRA and CDR2 YSYEKL come from the germline V gene. The CDR3 runs 16 residues. The CDR3 DNA is TGCGCCAGCAGCCAAGAGCTTAGCGGGTTCGCAGAGACCCAGTACTTC. This codes for CASSQELSGFAETQYF.

This rearrangement joins TRBV5-4 to TRBJ1-2; 9 bases agree with TRBD1. The length of the CDR3 is 17 residues. The V gene end was trimmed by 4 bases and the J gene end by 0 bases; junction bases not matched to a gene: 10. Per germline, CDR1 SGHNT and CDR2 YYREEE (reference sequence). The CDR3 region is CASSHAQGAGANYGYTF. The CDR3 DNA follows: TGTGCCAGCAGCCACGCACAGGGGGCCGGAGCTAACTATGGCTACACCTTC.

This clone was picked up one time. The chain combines TRBV9 with TRBJ2-7; tentative D call: TRBD1 (5 bases). Trimming stripped 4 bases from V and 5 bases from J, with 16 bases between. CDR3 length: 14 residues. Per the germline V gene, CDR1 is SGDLS and CDR2 is YYNGEE. CDR3 region: CASSSSQGGNEQYF. The CDR3 region has the DNA TGTGCCAGCAGCTCCAGCCAGGGCGGAAACGAGCAGTACTTC.

This clone has just one count. The chain combines TRBV7-2 with TRBJ2-2; no clear D. V was shortened by 3 bases and J by 3 bases, with 5 bases between the two germline ends. Germline CDR1 SGHTA, CDR2 FQGNSA. The CDR3 has 13 residues. In nucleotides, the CDR3 is TGTGCCAGCAGCTTTGGAGACACCGGGGAGCTGTTTTTT. Protein sequence: CASSFGDTGELFF.